This T cell receptor beta chain was captured by sequencing in a study of blood T cell repertoires in COVID-19. Across the whole study: Sites in the United States, Italy and Spain provided acute and convalescent COVID-19 samples. PBMCs, B-cell-depleted T cells, or T cells provided the cDNA or gDNA that made up the material.

TCRdb keeps only in-frame clones here, not all; method: immunoSEQ multiplex PCR. This table has 150,000 to 200,000 clones, roughly 90% appearing once. Recruits, aged about 18 to 95 years, lived in 25 or so US areas. Cohort allocation depended upon clinical history that participants reported. V was clipped by 4 bases and J by 3 bases; unmatched bases: 4. Germline CDR1 is ENHRY and CDR2 is SYGVKD. The length of the CDR3 is 14 residues. The sequence came from a human donor with acute COVID-19. The donor label of this sample is uncertain. This chain joins TRBV10-3 and TRBJ2-5; 8 nucleotides match TRBD2. The specimen sequenced was PBMCs or T cells enriched from blood (not recorded which). CDR3: CAISAGGAKETQYF. In nucleotides, the CDR3 is TGTGCCATCAGTGCGGGGGGGGCGAAAGAGACCCAGTACTTC.